Included here is one T cell receptor beta chain sequence, with context. This CDR3 comprises 14 residues. The germline V gene encodes CDR1 LNHDA and CDR2 SQIVND (reference sequence). V lost 0 bases, J lost 3 bases, and 6 bases lay in between. Original processing methods: Amplifying reference gene primers gave estimates of nucleated cell counts. Libraries were prepared by immunoSEQ multiplex PCR; TCRdb keeps only in-frame clonotypes and omits some of them. From that table come the V and J calls and clone size; the DNA was used to work out D and trimming. Among 60,000 to 80,000 clones listed, 75% to 85% were seen once. The sample originates from a study of blood T cell repertoires in COVID-19. Study information: Whether acute or convalescent, the COVID-19 samples came from the United States, Italy and Spain. PBMCs, B-cell-depleted T cells, or T cells provided the cDNA or gDNA that made up the material.

What was sequenced was peripheral blood. The V gene is TRBV19, the J gene TRBJ1-5; D not certain. The TCR comes from a man in his fifties with acute or convalescent COVID-19. The CDR3 sequence: CASSIEQHNQPQHF. DNA for the CDR3: TGTGCCAGTAGTATAGAGCAACACAATCAGCCCCAGCATTTT.